What follows is one T cell receptor (beta chain) and its context. Its antigen is not known. The data derive from a study of T-cell memory formation after mild COVID-19. Findings of the study overall: Contracting CD4+ clones were located mainly in CM and EM, and CD8+ clones in EMRA.

The V gene end was trimmed by 1 base and the J gene end by 9 bases; junction bases not matched to a gene: 4. This CDR3 has 13 amino acids. Germline-derived CDR1 and CDR2 are LGHDT and YNNKEL (reference sequence). TCRdb processed the 5' RACE reads anew with MiXCR; each CDR3 protein has one entry. The sample has some 250,000 distinct CDR3 sequences, 7.5% to 10% seen once. This chain joins TRBV3-1 and TRBJ2-5; 8 positions agree with TRBD2. The sequencing input was PBMCs or a T cell subset sorted from them (not recorded which). This clonotype was obtained from a man between 18 and 29 years old who had mild COVID-19 (a few samples of this study predate the infection). Cell type and time point are not known. The CDR3 here is CASSQAPAGAQYF. Written as DNA, the CDR3 is TGTGCCAGCAGCCAAGCTCCAGCGGGGGCCCAGTACTTC.